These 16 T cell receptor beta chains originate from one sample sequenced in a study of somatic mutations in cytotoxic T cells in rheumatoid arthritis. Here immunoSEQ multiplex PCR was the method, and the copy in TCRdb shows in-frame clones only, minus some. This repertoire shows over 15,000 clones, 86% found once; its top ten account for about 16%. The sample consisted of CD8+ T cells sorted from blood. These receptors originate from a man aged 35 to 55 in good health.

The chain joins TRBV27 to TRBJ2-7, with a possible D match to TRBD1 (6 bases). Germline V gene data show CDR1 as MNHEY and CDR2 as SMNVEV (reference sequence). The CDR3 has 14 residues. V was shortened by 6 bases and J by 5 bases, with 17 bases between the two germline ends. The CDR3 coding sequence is TGTGCCAGCAGCCCAGGGGCAGGGAAGGACGAGCAGTACTTC. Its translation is CASSPGAGKDEQYF.

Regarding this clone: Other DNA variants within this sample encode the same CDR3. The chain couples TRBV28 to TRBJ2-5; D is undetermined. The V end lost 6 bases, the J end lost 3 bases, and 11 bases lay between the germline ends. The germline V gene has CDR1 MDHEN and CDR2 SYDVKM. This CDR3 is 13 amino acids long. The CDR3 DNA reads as TGTGCCAGCAGCCGTGATTGGAAAGAGACCCAGTACTTC. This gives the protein CASSRDWKETQYF.

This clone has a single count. The CDR3 reads CASRWGEGATGELFF. CDR3 coding DNA: TGTGCCAGCAGGTGGGGGGAGGGCGCCACCGGGGAGCTGTTTTTT. V and J are TRBV6-5 and TRBJ2-2; 7 bases fit TRBD2. In germline, CDR1 is MNHEY, CDR2 SVGAGI. V was pared by 6 bases and J by 4 bases, with 8 bases of the junction left unmatched. This CDR3 has 15 residues.

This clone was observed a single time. CDR3 region: CASSFLPPRVKDNEQYF. The CDR3 DNA reads TGTGCCAGCAGTTTCCTCCCCCCGCGGGTGAAGGACAACGAGCAGTACTTC. The V call is TRBV27, the J call TRBJ2-7; either TRBD1 or TRBD2 may supply D (5 bases each). V dropped 3 bases and J dropped 5 bases, with 23 bases sitting between them. Germline-derived CDR1 and CDR2 are MNHEY and SMNVEV (reference sequence). The CDR3 has 17 amino acids.

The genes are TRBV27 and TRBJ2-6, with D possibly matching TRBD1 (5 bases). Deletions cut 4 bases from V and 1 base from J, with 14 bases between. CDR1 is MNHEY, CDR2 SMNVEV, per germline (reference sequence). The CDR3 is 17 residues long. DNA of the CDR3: TGTGCCAGCAGTTCTCCAGGACAACCGTCTGGGGCCAACGTCCTGACTTTC. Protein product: CASSSPGQPSGANVLTF.

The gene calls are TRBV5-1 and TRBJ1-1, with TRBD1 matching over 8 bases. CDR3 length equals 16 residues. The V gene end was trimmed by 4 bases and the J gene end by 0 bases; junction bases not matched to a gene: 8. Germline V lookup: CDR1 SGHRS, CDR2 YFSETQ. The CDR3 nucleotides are TGCGCCAGCAGCCGAACAGGGGGTGGCGTGAACACTGAAGCTTTCTTT. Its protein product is CASSRTGGGVNTEAFF.

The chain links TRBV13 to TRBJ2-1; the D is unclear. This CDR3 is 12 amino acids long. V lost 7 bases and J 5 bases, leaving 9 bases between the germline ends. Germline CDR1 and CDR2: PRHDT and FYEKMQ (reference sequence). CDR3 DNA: TGTGCCAGCAAGGTCCGGGACAATGAGCAGTTCTTC. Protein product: CASKVRDNEQFF.

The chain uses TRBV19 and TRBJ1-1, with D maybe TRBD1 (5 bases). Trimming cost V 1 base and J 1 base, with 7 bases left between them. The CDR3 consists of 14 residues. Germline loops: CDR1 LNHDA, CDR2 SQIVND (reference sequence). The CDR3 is CASSIGQGNTEAFF. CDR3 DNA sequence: TGTGCCAGTAGTATAGGGCAGGGGAACACTGAAGCTTTCTTT.

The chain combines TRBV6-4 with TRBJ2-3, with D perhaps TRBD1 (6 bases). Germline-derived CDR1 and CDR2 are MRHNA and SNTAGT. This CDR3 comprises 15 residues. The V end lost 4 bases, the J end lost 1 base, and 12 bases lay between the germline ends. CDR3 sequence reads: CASSGTVEGTDTQYF. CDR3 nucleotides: TGTGCCAGCAGTGGGACAGTCGAGGGCACAGATACGCAGTATTTT.

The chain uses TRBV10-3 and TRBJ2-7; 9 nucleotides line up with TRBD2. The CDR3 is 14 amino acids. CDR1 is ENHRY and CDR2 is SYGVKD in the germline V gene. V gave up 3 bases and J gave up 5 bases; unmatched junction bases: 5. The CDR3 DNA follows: TGTGCCATCAGTGATCTAGCGGGAAGCGACGAGCAGTACTTC. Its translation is CAISDLAGSDEQYF.

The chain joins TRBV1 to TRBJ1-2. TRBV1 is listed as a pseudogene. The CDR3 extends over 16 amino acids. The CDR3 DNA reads TGCACCAGCAGCAGCCTATGTGTGCGAAAGACCTATGGCTACACCTTC. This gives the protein CTSSSLCVRKTYGYTF.

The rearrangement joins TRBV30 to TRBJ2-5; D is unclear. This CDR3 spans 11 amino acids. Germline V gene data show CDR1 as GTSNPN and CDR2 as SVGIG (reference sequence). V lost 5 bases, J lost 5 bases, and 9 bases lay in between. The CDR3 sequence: CAWGQDETQYF. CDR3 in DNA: TGTGCCTGGGGGCAGGACGAGACCCAGTACTTC.

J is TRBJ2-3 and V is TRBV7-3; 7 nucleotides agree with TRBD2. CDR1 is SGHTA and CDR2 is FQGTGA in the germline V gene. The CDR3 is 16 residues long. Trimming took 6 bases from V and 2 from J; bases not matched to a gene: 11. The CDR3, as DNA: TGTGCCAGCAGACAAAGCGGGGCCCCCTCCACAGATACGCAGTATTTT. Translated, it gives CASRQSGAPSTDTQYF.

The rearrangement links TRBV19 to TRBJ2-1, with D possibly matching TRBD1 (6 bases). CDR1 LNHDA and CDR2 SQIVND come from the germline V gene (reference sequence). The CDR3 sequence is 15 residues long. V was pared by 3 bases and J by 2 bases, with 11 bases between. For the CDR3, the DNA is TGTGCCAGTAGTATCAGCAGGGACACCTACAATGAGCAGTTCTTC. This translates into CASSISRDTYNEQFF.

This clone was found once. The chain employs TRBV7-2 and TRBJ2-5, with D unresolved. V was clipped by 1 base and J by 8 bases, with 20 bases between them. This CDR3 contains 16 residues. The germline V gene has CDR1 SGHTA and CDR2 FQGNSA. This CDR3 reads CASSLDAELWLYTQYF. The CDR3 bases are TGTGCCAGCAGCTTAGACGCAGAGCTTTGGTTGTATACCCAGTACTTC.

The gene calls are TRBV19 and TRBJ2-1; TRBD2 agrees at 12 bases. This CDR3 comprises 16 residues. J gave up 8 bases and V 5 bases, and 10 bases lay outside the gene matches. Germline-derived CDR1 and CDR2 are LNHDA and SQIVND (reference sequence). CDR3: CASSLPSGRAIYEQFF. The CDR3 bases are TGTGCCAGTAGTCTTCCTAGCGGGAGGGCCATATATGAGCAGTTCTTC.